The sequence of this TCR beta chain was determined in a study of T cells in Graves' hyperthyroidism and ophthalmopathy. For the study at large: The initial diagnosis was the point when peripheral blood was collected, ahead of any treatment.

What was amplified from RNA transcripts were TCR beta CDR3 regions. RT-PCR in the first round (using the HTBI primer set) targeted the TCR CDR3. TCRdb redid the calling of the multiplex PCR reads with MiXCR, one entry per CDR3 protein. The sample yields about 380,000 distinct CDR3 sequences, roughly 14% seen once. This clonotype turned up a few times. V dropped 1 base and J dropped 0 bases, with 13 bases sitting between them. Germline CDR1 is SGHDN and CDR2 is FVKESK. The CDR3 covers 17 residues. The sequenced sample consisted of blood. This TCR was sampled from a woman younger than 45 with Graves' ophthalmopathy. The genes are TRBV14 and TRBJ2-4; weak D call: TRBD2 (5 bases). The chain's CDR3 is CASSQGGPGLAKNIQYF. In DNA, the CDR3 is TGTGCCAGCAGCCAAGGAGGACCGGGATTAGCCAAAAACATTCAGTACTTC.